These T cell receptor beta chains were read from a single sample in a study of shared clonotypes between healthy human individuals. The table came from immunoSEQ multiplex PCR; TCRdb's copy has only in-frame clones and leaves some out. The sample records millions of clones, just under 95% being singletons. Sample: naive CD8+ T cells sorted from blood. The receptor source for this set is a man between 18 and 35 years old in good health. The CDR3 runs from the conserved cysteine through the conserved F or W. The D gene is left open where the match is weak. Clone sizes are given selectively: once, few, many, or a class where the clone is expanded.

>TRBJ2-7|.|TRBV14|TRBD2
TGTGCCAGCAGCCAAGACCCTTACGCGGAGACTAGCGGGATCGGCGAGCAGTACTTC
CASSQDPYAETSGIGEQYF
>TRBJ2-5|.|TRBV4-1|.
TGCGCCAGCAGCCAAGAGGGCGTTGTGGAGACCCAGTACTTC
CASSQEGVVETQYF
>TRBJ2-7|.|TRBV7-2|.
TGTGCCAGCAGCCTCGGTCCAGGGGTACGGTACGAGCAGTACTTC
CASSLGPGVRYEQYF
>TRBJ2-5|.|TRBV6-5|TRBD2
TGTGCCAGCAGTTACTCGGGAGGGCGAGGGACCCAGTACTTC
CASSYSGGRGTQYF
>TRBJ2-7|.|TRBV27|.
TGTGCCAGCAGTTTTACAGGGTACTTCTACGAGCAGTACTTC
CASSFTGYFYEQYF
>TRBJ2-2|.|TRBV5-1|TRBD2
TGCGCCAGCAGCTTGGAGGGAGGGTCTAACACCGGGGAGCTGTTTTTT
CASSLEGGSNTGELFF
>TRBJ2-7|once|TRBV5-4|TRBD1
TGTGCCAGCAGCAGGGACAGGGGGCCCGACGAGCAGTACTTC
CASSRDRGPDEQYF
>TRBJ2-7|.|TRBV30|.
TGTGCCTGGAGTTTAGGGACGGGGGACTACGAGCAGTACTTC
CAWSLGTGDYEQYF
>TRBJ1-2|.|TRBV4-3|.
TGCGCCAGCAGGGGATACGAATGGAATGGCTACACCTTC
CASRGYEWNGYTF
>TRBJ2-5|once|TRBV9|.
TGTGCCAGCAGCGTAGAACCCGGAGAGACCCAGTACTTC
CASSVEPGETQYF
>TRBJ2-5|.|TRBV5-1|.
TGCGCCAGCAGCTCCCCCGACGAGCAAGAGACCCAGTACTTC
CASSSPDEQETQYF
>TRBJ2-3|.|TRBV6-5|TRBD2
TGTGCCAGCAGCGACTTTAGCGGGGTATCAGATACGCAGTATTTT
CASSDFSGVSDTQYF
>TRBJ1-5|.|TRBV5-6|TRBD1
TGTGCCAGCACCCTTGGACAGGGGTGGGGCAATCAGCCCCAGCATTTT
CASTLGQGWGNQPQHF
>TRBJ2-3|.|TRBV9|TRBD1
TGTGCCAGCAGCGAGTTTTCGGACAGGGTACCTTCAGATACGCAGTATTTT
CASSEFSDRVPSDTQYF
>TRBJ1-5|.|TRBV10-1|TRBD1
TGCGCCAGCAGGGAGGAGGGACAGGTTTTATATAGCAATCAGCCCCAGCATTTT
CASREEGQVLYSNQPQHF
>TRBJ1-2|once|TRBV5-8|.
TGTGCCAGCAGCGGGAGATCGGGGGTCCGGGACTATGGCTACACCTTC
CASSGRSGVRDYGYTF
>TRBJ2-7|.|TRBV28|TRBD2
TGTGCCAGCAGTTTTGTCGGGGGGGAAGGCGAGCAGTACTTC
CASSFVGGEGEQYF
>TRBJ1-1|.|TRBV5-8|.
TGTGCCAGCAGCTTGGATGGGGAGAGTTGGTGGAACACTGAAGCTTTCTTT
CASSLDGESWWNTEAFF
>TRBJ2-2|once|TRBV7-2|.
TGTGCCAGCAACGTTCTTAGTGGGACACAGACCGGGGAGCTGTTTTTT
CASNVLSGTQTGELFF
>TRBJ2-3|.|TRBV27|.
TGTGCCAGCAGTTTAGACCAGGGCCTCACAGATACGCAGTATTTT
CASSLDQGLTDTQYF
>TRBJ2-7|.|TRBV2|.
TGTGCCAGGAGTGATAAAGGGTTATTGGAGGAGCAGTACTTC
CARSDKGLLEEQYF
>TRBJ2-1|once|TRBV6-1|.
TGTGCCAGCAGTGAAGAATGGTTAGCCGGCAATGAGCAGTTCTTC
CASSEEWLAGNEQFF
>TRBJ1-5|once|TRBV5-8|.
TGTGCCAGCCTACCGACAGCATACAATCAGCCCCAGCATTTT
CASLPTAYNQPQHF
>TRBJ1-1|.|TRBV7-9|.
TGTGCCAGCAGCTTACTTGGTCCGAACACTGAAGCTTTCTTT
CASSLLGPNTEAFF
>TRBJ2-7|.|TRBV2|.
TGTGCCAGCAATCAAGGGTCCACCTACGAGCAGTACTTC
CASNQGSTYEQYF
>TRBJ1-1|.|TRBV29-1|.
TGCAGCGTTGGGCGGGGGCTGAGCACTGAAGCTTTCTTT
CSVGRGLSTEAFF
>TRBJ2-1|.|TRBV5-4|.
TGTGCCAGCAGCCATAGCGCGGAGCAGTTCTTC
CASSHSAEQFF
>TRBJ2-7|.|TRBV4-1|TRBD1
TGCGCCAGCAGCCCCGGGACAGGGGTGTCAGGGCAGTACTTC
CASSPGTGVSGQYF
>TRBJ2-1|once|TRBV29-1|.
TGCAGCGTTGAATCTGTTCAGGGGAGGGCCGTCGATGAGCAGTTCTTC
CSVESVQGRAVDEQFF
>TRBJ2-4|.|TRBV14|.
TGTGCCAGCAGCCAAGTCAGGGGAGACATTCAGTACTTC
CASSQVRGDIQYF
>TRBJ2-7|.|TRBV5-1|TRBD2
TGCGCCAGCAGGCCGGGAGCGGGGGTCGAGCAGTACTTC
CASRPGAGVEQYF
>TRBJ1-6|once|TRBV19|TRBD1
TGTGCCAGTATGGGGACAGGGGTGGATTCACCCCTCCACTTT
CASMGTGVDSPLHF
>TRBJ2-2|.|TRBV29-1|.
TGCAGCGTTGAAGAAGAGAACACCGGGGAGCTGTTTTTT
CSVEEENTGELFF
>TRBJ2-1|once|TRBV5-6|TRBD1
TGTGCCAGCAGCCCATACAGGGGCGGTGAGCAGTTCTTC
CASSPYRGGEQFF
>TRBJ2-1|.|TRBV5-4|.
TGTGCCAGCAGATTATCCGGGACTGATCCTTTCAATGAGCAGTTCTTC
CASRLSGTDPFNEQFF
>TRBJ1-2|.|TRBV28|.
TGTGCCAGCAGTTCTCAGGGACGGACTAACTATGGCTACACCTTC
CASSSQGRTNYGYTF
>TRBJ2-7|.|TRBV7-9|TRBD1
TGTGCCAGCAGCTTAGCTCAGGGGGCACGGTACGAGCAGTACTTC
CASSLAQGARYEQYF
>TRBJ1-1|.|TRBV7-9|.
TGTGCCAGCAGCTTAGCGGAAAGCCGAGCTTTCTTT
CASSLAESRAFF
>TRBJ1-4|.|TRBV27|.
TGTGCCAGCAGCCATGCCGTCAGTAGTGGGACTGAAAAACTGTTTTTT
CASSHAVSSGTEKLFF
>TRBJ2-7|once|TRBV6-5|.
TGTGCCAGCAGTCCAGGTCGCCTATTCTCCTACGAGCAGTACTTC
CASSPGRLFSYEQYF
>TRBJ2-7|.|TRBV11-2|.
TGTGCCAGCAGCCCAGTGGCATATTACTCCTACGAGCAGTACTTC
CASSPVAYYSYEQYF
>TRBJ2-1|.|TRBV10-1|TRBD2
TGCGCCAGCAGGCTAGCGGGAGGCCCTCCCAATGAGCAGTTCTTC
CASRLAGGPPNEQFF
>TRBJ1-2|.|TRBV10-3|.
TGTGCCATCAGTGAACACAGAGACTATGGCTACACCTTC
CAISEHRDYGYTF
>TRBJ1-1|.|TRBV7-9|.
TGTGCCAGCAGCTTAGCTACAGCGGGGGCTTTCTTT
CASSLATAGAFF
>TRBJ2-2|.|TRBV29-1|TRBD1
TGCAGCGAGGGCCGGGACAGGATCTCCGGGGAGCTGTTTTTT
CSEGRDRISGELFF
>TRBJ1-2|.|TRBV7-9|TRBD1
TGTGCCAGCAGCTTAGCGGGACAGGCATCCTACTATGGCTACACCTTC
CASSLAGQASYYGYTF
>TRBJ1-2|.|TRBV4-2|.
TGTGCCAGCAGCCAAGGGGGGGTTGACTATGGCTACACCTTC
CASSQGGVDYGYTF
>TRBJ2-7|.|TRBV9|TRBD1
TGTGCCAGCAGCGTAGCTGGGACAGGGTATAGCTCCTACGAGCAGTACTTC
CASSVAGTGYSSYEQYF